This TCR beta chain was identified in a study of blood T cells in healthy people across ages. Through a sample-barcoded 5' primer and a J-beta primer mix, a second PCR was run for roughly 6 to 12 cycles. Using its own MiXCR run on the 5' RACE reads, TCRdb lists one record per CDR3 protein. The sample has more than 700,000 distinct CDR3 sequences, around 45% seen once. Trimming removed 0 bases at V and 1 base at J, with 7 bases between. Germline CDR1 reads LGHNA; CDR2 reads YSLEER. The CDR3 is 16 amino acids. This chain joins TRBV4-3 and TRBJ2-6, with D possibly being TRBD1 (5 bases). The TCR originated in a man older than 75 in good health. Material for sequencing was blood. The CDR3 DNA sequence: TGCGCCAGCAGCCAAGAAGGGGATTCTGGGGCCAACGTCCTGACTTTC. Encoded protein: CASSQEGDSGANVLTF.